Following are 20 T cell receptor beta chains from one sample sequenced in a study of T cell responses to AZD1222 COVID-19 vaccine. The method was immunoSEQ multiplex PCR; TCRdb's version includes in-frame clones alone and lacks a portion of them. The sample has around 120,000 clones, about 90% seen once. Sequenced here: peripheral blood, sampled on day 0 of AZD1222 vaccination. Receptors originate from an adult in good health.

The chain is built from TRBV27 and TRBJ1-1; perhaps TRBD1 as D (5 bases). Trimming pared 7 bases from V and 7 bases from J, leaving 16 bases between. CDR1 is MNHEY and CDR2 is SMNVEV in the germline V gene (reference sequence). CDR3 length: 13 amino acids. CDR3 sequence: CASTRGGGHEAFF. The CDR3 coding sequence is TGTGCCAGCACTAGGGGAGGAGGGCATGAAGCTTTCTTT.

J is TRBJ1-2 and V is TRBV28; D is possibly TRBD1 (5 bases). CDR1 and CDR2 from the germline V gene are MDHEN and SYDVKM. This CDR3 has 13 amino acids. V was shortened by 2 bases and J by 4 bases, with 8 bases between the two germline ends. The DNA of the CDR3 is TGTGCCAGCAGTTTACGACAGTTCTATGGCTACACCTTC. It specifies CASSLRQFYGYTF.

This chain connects TRBV7-2 to TRBJ2-2; possible D gene TRBD2, 6 bases. V was shortened by 7 bases and J by 8 bases, with 23 bases between the two germline ends. In germline, CDR1 is SGHTA, CDR2 FQGNSA. The CDR3 consists of 16 residues. The CDR3 coding sequence is TGTGCCAGCACCGGGGATGGAGGGGTTATCGTTGGGGAGCTGTTTTTT. Translation: CASTGDGGVIVGELFF.

This rearrangement joins TRBV30 to TRBJ2-7; D not certain. The CDR3 is 11 amino acids. Trimming removed 3 bases from V and 3 bases from J, with 6 bases in between. Germline V gene data show CDR1 as GTSNPN and CDR2 as SVGIG (reference sequence). CDR3 region: CAWSRFYEQYF. The CDR3 DNA reads TGTGCCTGGAGCAGATTCTACGAGCAGTACTTC.

The chain is built from TRBV7-9 and TRBJ2-1; D remains ambiguous. This CDR3 has 13 residues. The V end was cut by 3 bases, the J end by 7 bases, with 10 bases between. Germline V gene lookup returns CDR1 SEHNR and CDR2 FQNEAQ (reference sequence). CDR3 residues: CASSFGPRNEQFF. CDR3 sequence (DNA): TGTGCCAGCAGCTTCGGACCCCGGAATGAGCAGTTCTTC.

The CDR3 DNA reads TGTGCCAGCAGTTACTCCGGGAAGAACACTGAAGCTTTCTTT. It is translated as CASSYSGKNTEAFF. The rearrangement uses TRBV6-5 and TRBJ1-1; D remains ambiguous. The CDR3 runs 14 residues. The V end was cut by 0 bases, the J end by 1 base, with 6 bases between. Germline V gene data show CDR1 as MNHEY and CDR2 as SVGAGI.

This chain uses TRBV6-2 or TRBV6-3 with TRBJ2-5; 7 bases fit TRBD1. The J segment lost 5 bases and the V segment lost 2 bases, leaving 11 bases of the junction unmatched. CDR3 length: 16 amino acids. Germline assignment: CDR1 MNHEY and CDR2 SVGEGT. CDR3 bases: TGTGCCAGCAGTTACCCCCCCGGGGAAGGGGGCGAGACCCAGTACTTC. Translating gives CASSYPPGEGGETQYF.

V gene TRBV28 combines with J gene TRBJ1-1; 9 nucleotides align to TRBD1. The ends lost 1 base at V and 10 bases at J; junction bases unmatched: 10. Germline lookup yields CDR1 MDHEN and CDR2 SYDVKM. The CDR3 runs 15 residues. The CDR3 region has the DNA TGTGCCAGCAGTTTATCCAAGACAGGGGGGTTAGGAGCTTTCTTT. Its translation: CASSLSKTGGLGAFF.

The CDR3 DNA sequence: TGTGCCAGCAGTCGGGACAGGGGTTCACCCCTCCACTTT. It specifies CASSRDRGSPLHF. V is TRBV14 and J is TRBJ1-6; 10 bases are a match to TRBD1. The CDR3 contains 13 residues. Germline V gene sequence: CDR1 SGHDN, CDR2 FVKESK. With V trimmed by 6 bases and J by 9 bases, 2 bases remained unmatched.

V and J are TRBV5-1 and TRBJ2-7, with D maybe TRBD1 (6 bases). The V gene's germline CDR1 is SGHRS and CDR2 YFSETQ. Trimming left V 4 bases short and J 0 bases short, with 14 bases between. The CDR3 spans 15 residues. The CDR3 spells CASSPRGLSSYEQYF. CDR3 DNA sequence: TGCGCCAGCAGCCCCAGGGGCCTAAGCTCCTACGAGCAGTACTTC.

This chain connects TRBV24-1 to TRBJ2-1; TRBD2 agrees at 11 bases. The length of the CDR3 is 19 residues. Germline trimming cut 0 bases from V and 9 bases from J; bases unmatched to any gene: 15. Looked up from germline, CDR1 is KGHDR and CDR2 is SFDVKD. CDR3: CATSDLGIAGGPSVTEQFF. In DNA, the CDR3 is TGTGCCACCAGTGATTTGGGTATAGCGGGAGGGCCCTCGGTAACTGAGCAGTTCTTC.

V usage is TRBV6-6 and J usage is TRBJ1-3; no clear D. The V end was cut by 8 bases, the J end by 0 bases, with 11 bases between. The germline V gene encodes CDR1 MNHNY and CDR2 SVGAGI (reference sequence). The CDR3 extends over 14 amino acids. CDR3 sequence: CASRPLHSGNTIYF. In DNA, the CDR3 is TGTGCCAGCCGGCCTCTCCACTCTGGAAACACCATATATTTT.

Only one count was recorded for this clone. The chain has TRBV29-1 and TRBJ1-1; D call uncertain. The V gene lost 2 bases and the J gene lost 5 bases, with 12 bases spanning the gap. The CDR3 extends over 13 amino acids. Germline lookup yields CDR1 SQVTM and CDR2 ANQGSEA. CDR3 in amino acids: CSVEPQSGTEAFF. The DNA for the CDR3 is TGCAGCGTTGAACCGCAGAGCGGAACTGAAGCTTTCTTT. Combining the CDR3 with reference TRBV29-1 and TRBJ1-1 gives the whole variable domain SAVISQKPSRDICQRGTSLTIQCQVDSQVTMMFWYRQQPGQSLTLIATANQGSEATYESGFVIDKFPISRPNLTFSTLTVSNMSPEDSSIYLCSVEPQSGTEAFFGQGTRLTVV.

The gene calls are TRBV7-2 and TRBJ2-1; tentatively, D is TRBD2 (5 bases). Germline CDR1 and CDR2: SGHTA and FQGNSA. With 1 base removed from V and 9 bases from J, the gap between germline ends came to 10 bases. CDR3 length: 13 residues. CDR3 sequence: CASSLVLAPEQFF. In DNA form, the CDR3 reads TGTGCCAGCAGCTTAGTATTAGCGCCTGAGCAGTTCTTC.

This chain connects TRBV6-5 to TRBJ2-1; D might be TRBD2 (7 bases). Germline V gives CDR1 MNHEY, CDR2 SVGAGI. This CDR3 region has 14 residues. With 0 bases removed from V and 6 bases from J, the gap between germline ends came to 9 bases. The CDR3: CASSYSRGGNEQFF. In DNA, the CDR3 is TGTGCCAGCAGTTACTCGAGGGGGGGCAATGAGCAGTTCTTC.

The genes are TRBV30 and TRBJ2-2; 7 bases line up with TRBD2. The V and J ends lost 2 bases and 0 bases, in that order; junction bases with no gene match: 6. CDR1 is GTSNPN and CDR2 is SVGIG in the germline V gene (reference sequence). This CDR3 spans 16 amino acids. CDR3 DNA: TGTGCCTGGAGTACGGGGAGCGGGGCGAACACCGGGGAGCTGTTTTTT. This translates into CAWSTGSGANTGELFF.

The chain uses TRBV5-6 and TRBJ1-3; TRBD1 is a possible D gene (5 bases). Germline-derived CDR1 and CDR2 are SGHDT and YYEEEE. The CDR3 extends over 17 amino acids. With 4 bases removed from V and 1 base from J, the gap between germline ends came to 18 bases. The CDR3 DNA reads TGTGCCAGCAGCCCCGGGGGGAACAGAAGATCTGGAAACACCATATATTTT. Its translation: CASSPGGNRRSGNTIYF.

This chain links TRBV28 with TRBJ2-1, with 11 bases fitting TRBD1. Trimming cost V 7 bases and J 5 bases; bases outside gene matches: 16. There are 18 residues in the CDR3. Looked up from germline, CDR1 is MDHEN and CDR2 is SYDVKM. The CDR3 here is CASNTIWTGGEVDNEQFF. The CDR3 region has the DNA TGTGCCAGCAACACTATCTGGACAGGGGGCGAGGTGGACAATGAGCAGTTCTTC.

The genes are TRBV28 and TRBJ2-5, with TRBD1 matching 11 bases. Germline loops: CDR1 MDHEN, CDR2 SYDVKM. CDR3 length: 16 residues. With 2 bases clipped from V and 5 bases from J, the junction kept 7 bases outside the gene matches. DNA of the CDR3: TGTGCCAGCAGTTTACCGCTCGGACAGGGGGCGGAGACCCAGTACTTC. It specifies CASSLPLGQGAETQYF.

The chain uses TRBV5-1 and TRBJ1-4; TRBD1 might be the D (6 bases). The CDR3 length is 15 residues. The V end was cut by 2 bases, the J end by 5 bases, with 13 bases between. The germline V gene encodes CDR1 SGHRS and CDR2 YFSETQ. In DNA form, the CDR3 reads TGCGCCAGCAGCTTTGGACAGACAGGCAATGAAAAACTGTTTTTT. This gives the protein CASSFGQTGNEKLFF.